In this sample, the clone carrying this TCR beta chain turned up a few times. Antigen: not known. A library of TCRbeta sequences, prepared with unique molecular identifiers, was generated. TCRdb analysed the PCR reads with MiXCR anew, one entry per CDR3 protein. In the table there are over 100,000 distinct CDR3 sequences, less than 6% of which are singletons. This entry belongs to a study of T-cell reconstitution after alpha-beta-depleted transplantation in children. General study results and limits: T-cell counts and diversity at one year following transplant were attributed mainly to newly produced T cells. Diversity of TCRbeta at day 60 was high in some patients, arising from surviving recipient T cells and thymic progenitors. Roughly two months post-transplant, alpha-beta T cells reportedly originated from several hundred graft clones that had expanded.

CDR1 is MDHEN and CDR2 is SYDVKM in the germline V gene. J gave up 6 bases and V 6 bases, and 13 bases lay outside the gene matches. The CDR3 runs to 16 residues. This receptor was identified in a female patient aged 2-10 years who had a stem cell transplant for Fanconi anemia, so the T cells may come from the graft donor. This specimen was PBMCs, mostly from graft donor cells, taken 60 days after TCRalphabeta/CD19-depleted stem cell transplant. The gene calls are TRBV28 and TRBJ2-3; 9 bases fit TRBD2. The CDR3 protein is CASRRLADLRGDTQYF. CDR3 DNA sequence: TGTGCCAGCAGAAGACTAGCGGACTTACGAGGGGATACGCAGTATTTT.